The rows below give T cell receptor beta chains drawn from one sample of a study of blood T cell repertoires in COVID-19. Sequencing was performed with immunoSEQ multiplex PCR; in TCRdb, only in-frame clones are kept and a portion is missing. The data hold roughly 340,000 clones, with about 90% observed a single time. Input material: PBMCs or T cells enriched from blood (not recorded which). These TCRs come from a man aged 35 to 55 in a cohort exposed to, infected with or recovered from COVID-19 (not recorded which). Both conserved end residues are part of each CDR3. Each record gives: V gene, J gene, CDR3 protein.

>TRBV18|TRBJ1-5
CASSPDRGSNQPQHF
>TRBV9|TRBJ2-4
CASSAEPKTGRAIQYF
>TRBV2|TRBJ1-5
CASSTHRFPNQPQHF
>TRBV30|TRBJ1-1
CAWRSRTEAFF
>TRBV5-1|TRBJ1-4
CASSGTGTGGANEKLFF
>TRBV7-9|TRBJ1-2
CASSLEGSLYGYTF
>TRBV6-5|TRBJ1-6
CASSYSTGGNSPLHF
>TRBV15|TRBJ1-5
CATSRDFNNQPQHF
>TRBV29-1|TRBJ2-7
CSVIGLAGVYEQYF
>TRBV27|TRBJ1-1
CASSKRLQGGTEAFF
>TRBV6-5|TRBJ1-2
CATLLVEGTEGYTF
>TRBV9|TRBJ1-5
CASSAEDRGEQPQHF
>TRBV28|TRBJ2-1
CASSFSSGRDSHNEQFF
>TRBV25-1|TRBJ2-4
CASSGGPNEKNIQYF
>TRBV29-1|TRBJ2-3
CSAGAGVPRDTQYF
>TRBV30|TRBJ1-4
CAWSQYGGPSGEKLFF
>TRBV9|TRBJ2-2
CASSVVSGTNTGELFF
>TRBV7-9|TRBJ2-7
CASSLGIAGGGHEQYF
>TRBV3-1/TRBV3-2|TRBJ2-2
CASSPRTSVSGELFF
>TRBV27|TRBJ2-3
CASSLSRTSIIQADTQYF
>TRBV10-3|TRBJ2-7
CAISEWDRDNYEQYF
>TRBV5-1|TRBJ2-3
CASSPSGVGTDTQYF
>TRBV18|TRBJ1-1
CASSPPSGGWTEAFF
>TRBV2|TRBJ2-5
CARGSGTGDATQYF
>TRBV4-1|TRBJ2-7
CASSQKTGGLIEQYF
>TRBV11-1|TRBJ1-1
CASSLQTKMNTEAFF
>TRBV27|TRBJ2-4
CASTSGYKNIQYF
>TRBV2|TRBJ1-5
CASSLDNYSNQPQHF
>TRBV27|TRBJ1-1
CASSPFRQGRNTEAFF
>TRBV30|TRBJ2-3
CAWSASTSGRTDTQYF
>TRBV29-1|TRBJ2-4
CSVEGGGGGLAKNIQYF
>TRBV4-1|TRBJ2-3
CASSQAIPGDSLTDTQYF
>TRBV5-1|TRBJ2-7
CASNPGLNTYEQYF
>TRBV7-9|TRBJ2-7
CASSGGLARNEQYF
>TRBV6-5|TRBJ2-7
CASSYSASGTYEQYF
>TRBV5-1|TRBJ1-1
CASSTQQGSGAFF
>TRBV14|TRBJ1-4
CASSQGGLGYNEKLFF
>TRBV5-1|TRBJ1-2
CASSSASGTDYGYTF
>TRBV27|TRBJ1-5
CASRTGTGDRYSNQPQHF
>TRBV29-1|TRBJ2-7
CSVEALTRIGNEQYF
>TRBV24-1|TRBJ2-1
CATSDPSRTSRDEQFF
>TRBV30|TRBJ2-3
CAWNAGGKADTQYF
>TRBV5-6|TRBJ1-2
CASSYNDRNYGYTF
>TRBV2|TRBJ1-1
CASSGRGFEAFF
>TRBV7-9|TRBJ2-2
CAIQQGLHTGELFF
>TRBV7-9|TRBJ1-4
CASSLALGGGEKLFF
>TRBV2|TRBJ1-2
CASSERKGASGYTF
>TRBV27|TRBJ1-2
CASSLSTGDLGYTF
>TRBV10-1|TRBJ1-1
CASSENRDTEAFF
>TRBV7-6|TRBJ1-3
CASSLIASQISGNTIYF
>TRBV3-1/TRBV3-2|TRBJ1-5
CASSQFGNQPQHF
>TRBV7-9|TRBJ2-1
CASSDGTSGRGSSYNEQFF